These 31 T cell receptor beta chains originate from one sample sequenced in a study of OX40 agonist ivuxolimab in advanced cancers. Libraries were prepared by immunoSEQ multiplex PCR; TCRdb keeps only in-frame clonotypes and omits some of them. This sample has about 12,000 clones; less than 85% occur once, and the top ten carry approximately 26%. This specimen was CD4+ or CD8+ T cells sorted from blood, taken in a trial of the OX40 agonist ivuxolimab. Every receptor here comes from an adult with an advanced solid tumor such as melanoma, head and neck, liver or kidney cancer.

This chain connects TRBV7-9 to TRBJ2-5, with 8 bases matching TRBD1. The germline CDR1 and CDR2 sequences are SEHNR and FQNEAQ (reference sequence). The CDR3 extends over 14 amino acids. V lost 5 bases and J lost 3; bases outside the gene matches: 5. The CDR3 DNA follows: TGTGCCAGCAGCGAGGACAGGGTAGAAGAGACCCAGTACTTC. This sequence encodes CASSEDRVEETQYF.

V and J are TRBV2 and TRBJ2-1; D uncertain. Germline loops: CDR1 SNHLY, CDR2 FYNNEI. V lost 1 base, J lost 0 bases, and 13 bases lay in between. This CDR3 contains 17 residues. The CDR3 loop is CASSEVAGSSSYNEQFF. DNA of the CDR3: TGTGCCAGCAGTGAAGTGGCTGGCTCAAGCTCCTACAATGAGCAGTTCTTC. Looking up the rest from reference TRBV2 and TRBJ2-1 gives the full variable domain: EPEVTQTPSHQVTQMGQEVILRCVPISNHLYFYWYRQILGQKVEFLVSFYNNEISEKSEIFDDQFSVERPDGSNFTLKIRSTKLEDSAMYFCASSEVAGSSSYNEQFFGPGTRLTVL.

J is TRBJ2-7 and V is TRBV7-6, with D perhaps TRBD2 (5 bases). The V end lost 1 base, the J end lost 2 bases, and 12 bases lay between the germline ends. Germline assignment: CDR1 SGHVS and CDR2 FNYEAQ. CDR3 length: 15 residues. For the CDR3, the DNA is TGTGCCAGCAGCTTAGAACCCTCGAGGGCCTACGAGCAGTACTTC. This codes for CASSLEPSRAYEQYF.

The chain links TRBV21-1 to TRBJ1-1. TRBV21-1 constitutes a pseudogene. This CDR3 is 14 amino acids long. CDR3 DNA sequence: TGTGCCAGCAGCAGCCTGGACCCGAACACTGAAGCTTTCTTT. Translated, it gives CASSSLDPNTEAFF.

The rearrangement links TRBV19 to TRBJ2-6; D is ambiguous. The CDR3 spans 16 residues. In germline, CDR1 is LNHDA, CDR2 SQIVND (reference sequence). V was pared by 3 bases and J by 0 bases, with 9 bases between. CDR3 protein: CASSIGTVSGANVLTF. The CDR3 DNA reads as TGTGCCAGTAGTATTGGCACCGTCTCTGGGGCCAACGTCCTGACTTTC.

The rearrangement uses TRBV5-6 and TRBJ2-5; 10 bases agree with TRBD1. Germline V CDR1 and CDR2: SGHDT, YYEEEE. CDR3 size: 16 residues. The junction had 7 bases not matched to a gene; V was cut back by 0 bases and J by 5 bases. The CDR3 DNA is TGTGCCAGCAGCTTGGTGGGGGACAGGGGCGTTGAGACCCAGTACTTC. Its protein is CASSLVGDRGVETQYF. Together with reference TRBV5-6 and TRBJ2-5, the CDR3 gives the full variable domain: DAGVTQSPTHLIKTRGQQVTLRCSPKSGHDTVSWYQQALGQGPQFIFQYYEEEERQRGNFPDRFSGHQFPNYSSELNVNALLLGDSALYLCASSLVGDRGVETQYFGPGTRLLVL.

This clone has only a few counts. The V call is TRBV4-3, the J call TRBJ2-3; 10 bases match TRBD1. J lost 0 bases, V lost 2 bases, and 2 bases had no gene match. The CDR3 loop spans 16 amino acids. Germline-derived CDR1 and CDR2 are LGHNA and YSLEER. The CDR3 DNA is TGCGCCAGCAGCCAAAGGACAGGGGGTAGCACAGATACGCAGTATTTT. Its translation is CASSQRTGGSTDTQYF.

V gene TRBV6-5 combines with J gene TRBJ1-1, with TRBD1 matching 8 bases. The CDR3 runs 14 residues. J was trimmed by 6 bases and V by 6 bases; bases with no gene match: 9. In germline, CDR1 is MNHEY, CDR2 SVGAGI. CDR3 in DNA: TGTGCCAGCAGCGACCTAGTGACAGGGGCTGAAGCTTTCTTT. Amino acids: CASSDLVTGAEAFF.

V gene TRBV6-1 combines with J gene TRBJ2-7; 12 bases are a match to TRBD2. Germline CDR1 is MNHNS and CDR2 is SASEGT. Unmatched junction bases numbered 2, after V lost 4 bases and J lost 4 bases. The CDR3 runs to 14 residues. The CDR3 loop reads CASSGLAGAYEQYF. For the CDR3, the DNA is TGTGCCAGCAGTGGACTAGCGGGAGCGTACGAGCAGTACTTC.

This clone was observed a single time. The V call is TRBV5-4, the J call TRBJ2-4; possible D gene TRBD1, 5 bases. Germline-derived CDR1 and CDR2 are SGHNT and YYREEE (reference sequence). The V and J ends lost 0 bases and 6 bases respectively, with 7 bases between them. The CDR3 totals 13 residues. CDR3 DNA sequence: TGTGCCAGCAGCTTGGGGGGCGCAAACATTCAGTACTTC. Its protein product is CASSLGGANIQYF.

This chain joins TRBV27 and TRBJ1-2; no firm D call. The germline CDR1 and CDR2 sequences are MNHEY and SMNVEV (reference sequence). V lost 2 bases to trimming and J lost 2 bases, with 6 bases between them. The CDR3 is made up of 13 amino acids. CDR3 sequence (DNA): TGTGCCAGCAGTTTAAAGCCGAACTATGGCTACACCTTC. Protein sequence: CASSLKPNYGYTF.

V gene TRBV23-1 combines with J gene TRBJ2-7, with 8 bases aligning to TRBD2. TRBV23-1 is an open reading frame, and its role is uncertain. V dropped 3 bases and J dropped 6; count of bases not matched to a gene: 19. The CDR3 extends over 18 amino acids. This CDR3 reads CASSQPPGGLLGGVEQYF. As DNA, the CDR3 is TGCGCCAGCAGTCAGCCCCCGGGGGGGCTACTGGGTGGTGTCGAGCAGTACTTC.

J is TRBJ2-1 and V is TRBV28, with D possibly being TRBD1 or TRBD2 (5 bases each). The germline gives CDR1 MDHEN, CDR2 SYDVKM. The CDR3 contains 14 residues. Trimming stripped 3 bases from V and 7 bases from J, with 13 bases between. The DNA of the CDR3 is TGTGCCAGCAGTTTCGACAGTTCGGGAAATGAGCAGTTCTTC. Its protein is CASSFDSSGNEQFF.

CDR3: CASSEMGEGAKNIQYF. Here the CDR3 DNA reads TGTGCCAGCAGTGAAATGGGGGAGGGAGCCAAAAACATTCAGTACTTC. This rearrangement joins TRBV6-1 to TRBJ2-4, with 7 bases fitting TRBD2. Trimming took 2 bases from V and 0 from J; bases not matched to a gene: 4. CDR1 and CDR2 from the germline V gene are MNHNS and SASEGT. The CDR3 covers 16 residues.

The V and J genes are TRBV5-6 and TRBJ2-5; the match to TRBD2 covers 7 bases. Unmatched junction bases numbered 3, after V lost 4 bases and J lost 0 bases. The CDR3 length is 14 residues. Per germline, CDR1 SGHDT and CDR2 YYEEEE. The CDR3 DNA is TGTGCCAGCAGCCTCCGGGGGGACCAAGAGACCCAGTACTTC. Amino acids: CASSLRGDQETQYF.

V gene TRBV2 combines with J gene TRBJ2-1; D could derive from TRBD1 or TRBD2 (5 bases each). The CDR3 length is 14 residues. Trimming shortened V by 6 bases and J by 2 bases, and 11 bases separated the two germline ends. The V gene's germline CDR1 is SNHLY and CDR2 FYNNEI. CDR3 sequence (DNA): TGTGCCAGCAGGTCCGGGACCACCTACAATGAGCAGTTCTTC. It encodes CASRSGTTYNEQFF.

DNA for the CDR3: TGTGCCAGCAGCTTAGTTGCCGGATCTAGCACAGATACGCAGTATTTT. It encodes CASSLVAGSSTDTQYF. J is TRBJ2-3 and V is TRBV7-2; D gene ambiguous. The CDR3 contains 16 residues. Per germline, CDR1 SGHTA and CDR2 FQGNSA. Deletions cut 1 base from V and 0 bases from J, with 11 bases between.

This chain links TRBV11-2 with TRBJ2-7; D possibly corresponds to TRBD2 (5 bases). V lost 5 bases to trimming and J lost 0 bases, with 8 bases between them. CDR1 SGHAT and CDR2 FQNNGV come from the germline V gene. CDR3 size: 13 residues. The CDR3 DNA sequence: TGTGCCAGCAGCCCGACTACCTCCTACGAGCAGTACTTC. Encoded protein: CASSPTTSYEQYF.

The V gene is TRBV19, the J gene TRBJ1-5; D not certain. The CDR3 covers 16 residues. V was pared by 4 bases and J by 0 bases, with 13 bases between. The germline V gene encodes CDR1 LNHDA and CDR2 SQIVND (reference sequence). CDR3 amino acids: CASSTQGTDSNQPQHF. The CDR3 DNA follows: TGTGCCAGTAGTACCCAAGGAACGGATAGCAATCAGCCCCAGCATTTT.

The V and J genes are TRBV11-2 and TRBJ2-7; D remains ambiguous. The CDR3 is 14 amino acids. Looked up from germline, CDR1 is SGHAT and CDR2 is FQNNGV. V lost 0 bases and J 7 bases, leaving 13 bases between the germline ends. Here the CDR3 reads CASSLEVSYGEQYF. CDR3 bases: TGTGCCAGCAGCTTAGAGGTCAGCTACGGAGAGCAGTACTTC.

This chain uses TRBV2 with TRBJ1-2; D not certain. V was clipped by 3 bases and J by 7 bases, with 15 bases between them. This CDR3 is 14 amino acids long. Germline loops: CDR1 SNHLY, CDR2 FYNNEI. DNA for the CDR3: TGTGCCAGCAGTGACTCAGGCTTTACCCTTGGCTACACCTTC. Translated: CASSDSGFTLGYTF.

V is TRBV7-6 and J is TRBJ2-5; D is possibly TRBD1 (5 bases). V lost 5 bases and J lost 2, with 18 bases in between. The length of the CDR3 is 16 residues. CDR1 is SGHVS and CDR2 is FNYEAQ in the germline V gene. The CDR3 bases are TGTGCCAGCAGCAACTCGGCTGGGGCAGGGCAAGAGACCCAGTACTTC. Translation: CASSNSAGAGQETQYF.

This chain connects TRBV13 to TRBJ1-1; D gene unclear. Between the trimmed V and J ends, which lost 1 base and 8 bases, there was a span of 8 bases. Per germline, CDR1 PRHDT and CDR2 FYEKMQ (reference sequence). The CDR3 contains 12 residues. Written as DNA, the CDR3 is TGTGCCAGCAGCTTAGAGGTTGGCGAAGCTTTCTTT. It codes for CASSLEVGEAFF.

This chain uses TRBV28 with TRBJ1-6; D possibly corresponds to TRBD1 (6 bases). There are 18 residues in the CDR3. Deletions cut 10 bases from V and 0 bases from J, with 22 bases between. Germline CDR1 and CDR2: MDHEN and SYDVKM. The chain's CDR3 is CATRTESIMSSYNSPLHF. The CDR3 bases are TGTGCCACCCGGACAGAATCCATTATGAGCTCCTATAATTCACCCCTCCACTTT.

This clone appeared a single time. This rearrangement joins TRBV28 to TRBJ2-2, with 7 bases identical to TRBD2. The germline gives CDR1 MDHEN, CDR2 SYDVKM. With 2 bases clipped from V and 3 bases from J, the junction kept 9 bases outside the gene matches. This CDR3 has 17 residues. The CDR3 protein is CASSLGSGGPYTGELFF. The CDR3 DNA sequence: TGTGCCAGCAGTTTAGGGTCGGGAGGTCCGTACACCGGGGAGCTGTTTTTT.

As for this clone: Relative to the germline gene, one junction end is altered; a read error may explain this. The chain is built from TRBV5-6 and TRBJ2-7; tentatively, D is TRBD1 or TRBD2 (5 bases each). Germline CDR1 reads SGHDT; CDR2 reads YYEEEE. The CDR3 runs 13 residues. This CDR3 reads CASSPSSHGTLDF. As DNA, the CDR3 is TGTGCCAGCAGCCCCTCCAGCCACGGGACGCTCGACTTC.

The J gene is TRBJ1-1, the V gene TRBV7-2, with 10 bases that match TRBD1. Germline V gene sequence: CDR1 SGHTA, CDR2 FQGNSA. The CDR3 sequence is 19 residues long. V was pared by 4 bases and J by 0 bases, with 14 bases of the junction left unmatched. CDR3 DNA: TGTGCCAGCAGCTCCGGGACAGGGGTAATCCCGATCATGAACACTGAAGCTTTCTTT. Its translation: CASSSGTGVIPIMNTEAFF.

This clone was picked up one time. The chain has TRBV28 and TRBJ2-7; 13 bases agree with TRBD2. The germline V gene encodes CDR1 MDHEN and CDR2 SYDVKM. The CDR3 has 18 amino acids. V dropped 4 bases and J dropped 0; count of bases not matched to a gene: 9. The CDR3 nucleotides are TGTGCCAGCAGTTCACCGGGACTAGCGGGATGGAGCTCCTACGAGCAGTACTTC. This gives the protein CASSSPGLAGWSSYEQYF. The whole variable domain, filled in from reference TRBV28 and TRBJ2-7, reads DVKVTQSSRYLVKRTGEKVFLECVQDMDHENMFWYRQDPGLGLRLIYFSYDVKMKEKGDIPEGYSVSREKKERFSLILESASTNQTSMYLCASSSPGLAGWSSYEQYFGPGTRLTVT.

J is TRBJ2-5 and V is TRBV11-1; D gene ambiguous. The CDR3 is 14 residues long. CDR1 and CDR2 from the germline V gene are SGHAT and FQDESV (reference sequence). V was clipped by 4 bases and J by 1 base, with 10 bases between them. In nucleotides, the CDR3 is TGTGCCAGCAGCTATGCCGCCTCCCAAGAGACCCAGTACTTC. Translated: CASSYAASQETQYF.

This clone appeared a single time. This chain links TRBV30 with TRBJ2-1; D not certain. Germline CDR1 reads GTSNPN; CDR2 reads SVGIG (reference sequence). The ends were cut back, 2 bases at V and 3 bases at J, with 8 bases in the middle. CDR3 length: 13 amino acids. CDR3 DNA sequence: TGTGCCTGGAGTAACGGGCACTACAATGAGCAGTTCTTC. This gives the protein CAWSNGHYNEQFF.

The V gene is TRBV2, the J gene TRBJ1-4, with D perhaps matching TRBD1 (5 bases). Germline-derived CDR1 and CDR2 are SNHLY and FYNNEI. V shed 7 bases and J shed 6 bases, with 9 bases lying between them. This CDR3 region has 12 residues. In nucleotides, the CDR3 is TGTGCCAGCATGGCAGGGTATGAAAAACTGTTTTTT. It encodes CASMAGYEKLFF.